The rows below give T cell receptor beta chains drawn from one sample of a study of shared clonotypes between healthy human individuals. TCRdb's table, derived via immunoSEQ multiplex PCR, lists solely in-frame clones and lacks some. The sample has around 990,000 clones; roughly 80% are singletons. The sample consisted of memory CD4+ T cells from PBMCs. The receptor source for this set is a man between 18 and 35 years old in good health. Some clones in this sample may be carry-over from other donors' samples. Each CDR3 is given with its conserved first and last residue. The D gene is left open where the match is weak. Clone size is shown for a subset of rows, as once, few, many or a class of expanded clone.

.	TRBV10-3	.	TRBJ2-5	CAISELREETQYF	TGTGCCATCAGTGAACTACGGGAAGAGACCCAGTACTTC
few	TRBV6-5	TRBD1	TRBJ2-4	CASSPPGQGAGIQYF	TGTGCCAGCAGTCCGCCGGGACAGGGGGCCGGCATTCAGTACTTC
.	TRBV29-1	.	TRBJ2-1	CSVRTQVNEQFF	TGCAGCGTCCGGACACAGGTCAATGAGCAGTTCTTC
.	TRBV5-1	.	TRBJ1-3	CASTLGTFASGNTIYF	TGCGCCAGCACCCTGGGGACGTTCGCCTCCGGAAACACCATATATTTT
.	TRBV10-3	.	TRBJ2-1	CAIKPGLIDNEQFF	TGTGCCATCAAACCGGGACTGATTGACAATGAGCAGTTCTTC
.	TRBV5-4	.	TRBJ1-1	CASSLRAENTEAFF	TGTGCCAGCAGCTTGAGGGCAGAAAACACTGAAGCTTTCTTT
.	TRBV27	.	TRBJ2-7	CASSPTQGLYEQYF	TGTGCCAGCAGTCCTACCCAGGGACTCTACGAGCAGTACTTC
.	TRBV11-3	TRBD1	TRBJ2-3	CASSLTGEYLNTQYF	TGTGCCAGCAGCCTGACAGGGGAGTATTTGAATACGCAGTATTTT
few	TRBV5-6	TRBD1	TRBJ2-5	CASSYKVTGQETQYF	TGTGCCAGCAGCTACAAAGTGACAGGGCAAGAGACCCAGTACTTC
.	TRBV7-3	TRBD2	TRBJ2-1	CASSSLGLAGAEQFF	TGTGCCAGCAGCTCCTTGGGACTAGCGGGAGCGGAGCAGTTCTTC
.	TRBV7-9	.	TRBJ2-7	CASSFFAESYEQYF	TGTGCCAGCAGCTTTTTCGCCGAATCCTACGAGCAGTACTTC
.	TRBV18	.	TRBJ1-2	CASSPEAPGLFYGYTF	TGTGCCAGCTCACCAGAGGCACCCGGGCTATTCTATGGCTACACCTTC
.	TRBV28	TRBD1	TRBJ1-2	CASSFGQAWGYTF	TGTGCCAGCAGTTTCGGACAGGCCTGGGGCTACACCTTC
.	TRBV13	TRBD2	TRBJ2-1	CASSPTGGAGGYNEQFF	TGTGCCAGCAGCCCCACCGGCGGGGCGGGGGGATACAATGAGCAGTTCTTC
.	TRBV6-1	.	TRBJ2-7	CASSEARLIRAYEQYF	TGTGCCAGCAGTGAAGCGCGACTGATAAGGGCCTACGAGCAGTACTTC
few	TRBV5-1	TRBD1	TRBJ1-4	CASSPGQGALVTNEKLFF	TGCGCCAGCAGCCCCGGACAGGGGGCCCTTGTTACTAATGAAAAACTGTTTTTT
.	TRBV6-5	.	TRBJ1-2	CASSYSSAGYGYTF	TGTGCCAGCAGTTACTCGTCGGCGGGCTATGGCTACACCTTC
.	TRBV6-5	.	TRBJ1-1	CASSSRGVNTEAFF	TGTGCCAGCAGTTCCCGGGGGGTTAACACTGAAGCTTTCTTT
.	TRBV2	.	TRBJ1-1	CASKSRFDTEAFF	TGTGCCAGCAAGTCGCGGTTCGACACTGAAGCTTTCTTT
.	TRBV4-1	.	TRBJ2-6	CASSQGIVGANVLTF	TGCGCCAGCAGCCAAGGTATCGTCGGGGCCAACGTCCTGACTTTC
.	TRBV29-1	.	TRBJ1-5	CSVAIQDSNQPQHF	TGCAGCGTTGCGATACAAGATAGCAATCAGCCCCAGCATTTT
.	TRBV7-7	.	TRBJ1-6	CASSFPPGTAGTLHF	TGTGCCAGCAGCTTTCCACCCGGGACGGCCGGGACCCTCCACTTT
.	TRBV6-6	TRBD1	TRBJ1-4	CASSRGTATNEKLFF	TGTGCCAGCAGCCGAGGGACAGCAACTAATGAAAAACTGTTTTTT
few	TRBV5-1	.	TRBJ1-1	CASSLDTEAFF	TGCGCCAGCAGCTTGGACACAGAAGCTTTCTTT
.	TRBV29-1	.	TRBJ2-7	CSARNRDGGSYEQYF	TGCAGCGCCCGTAACCGAGACGGTGGGTCCTACGAGCAGTACTTC
.	TRBV5-1	TRBD1	TRBJ1-2	CASRAGTGDGYTF	TGCGCCAGCAGAGCCGGGACAGGGGATGGCTACACCTTC
.	TRBV5-8	TRBD1	TRBJ2-7	CASSTGGSRDEQYF	TGTGCCAGCAGCACAGGGGGTTCTAGGGACGAGCAGTACTTC
.	TRBV7-2	.	TRBJ2-5	CASSPGSAQETQYF	TGTGCCAGCAGCCCCGGATCGGCTCAAGAGACCCAGTACTTC
once	TRBV7-3	.	TRBJ2-7	CASSPEGGPGYEQYF	TGTGCCAGCAGCCCCGAGGGGGGGCCCGGATACGAGCAGTACTTC
.	TRBV28	.	TRBJ1-1	CASSVQGIMNTEAFF	TGTGCCAGCAGTGTTCAGGGGATCATGAACACTGAAGCTTTCTTT
.	TRBV4-3	.	TRBJ1-1	CASSQDDQGDMNTEAFF	TGCGCCAGCAGCCAAGATGACCAGGGTGATATGAACACTGAAGCTTTCTTT
few	TRBV28	TRBD2	TRBJ2-5	CASSSLAGGSPQETQYF	TGTGCCAGCTCCAGCCTAGCGGGAGGCTCTCCTCAAGAGACCCAGTACTTC
.	TRBV11-2	.	TRBJ1-2	CASSLDAGPYDYTF	TGTGCCAGCAGCTTAGATGCAGGCCCATATGACTACACCTTC
.	TRBV6-1	.	TRBJ1-2	CASSEREGNYGYTF	TGTGCCAGCAGTGAGCGGGAGGGGAACTATGGCTACACCTTC
.	TRBV19	TRBD1	TRBJ1-1	CASNSPGQGPEAFF	TGTGCCAGTAACTCTCCGGGACAGGGCCCTGAAGCTTTCTTT
.	TRBV5-5	.	TRBJ1-5	CASSLVGDLRDQPQHF	TGTGCCAGCAGCTTGGTTGGGGATCTCAGGGATCAGCCCCAGCATTTT
few	TRBV10-3	.	TRBJ1-2	CAISDLRDGGYTF	TGTGCCATCAGTGACCTTCGGGACGGGGGCTACACCTTC
.	TRBV7-2	.	TRBJ1-2	CASSFGARWLYF	TGTGCCAGCAGCTTTGGGGCCAGGTGGCTGTACTTC
.	TRBV19	.	TRBJ1-1	CASSIDRDRGGAFF	TGTGCCAGTAGTATAGATCGGGACCGAGGTGGAGCTTTCTTT
.	TRBV28	TRBD2	TRBJ2-3	CASSFPGGGTDTQYF	TGTGCCAGCAGTTTCCCGGGAGGGGGGACAGATACGCAGTATTTT
.	TRBV11-3	.	TRBJ2-3	CASSLDGRLEGDTQYF	TGTGCCAGCAGCTTAGATGGGAGACTAGAAGGTGATACGCAGTATTTT
.	TRBV7-8	.	TRBJ2-5	CASSLRGVRETQYF	TGTGCCAGCAGCTTAAGAGGGGTTAGAGAGACCCAGTACTTC
.	TRBV19	.	TRBJ1-5	CAGAPDSNQPQHF	TGTGCAGGGGCCCCGGATAGCAATCAGCCCCAGCATTTT
.	TRBV20-1	.	TRBJ1-2	CSANRVYGYTF	TGCAGTGCTAACAGGGTCTATGGCTACACCTTC
.	TRBV6-6	.	TRBJ2-7	CASSPGRAATTYEQYF	TGTGCCAGCAGCCCCGGGCGGGCAGCGACTACCTACGAGCAGTACTTC
.	TRBV9	TRBD1	TRBJ1-2	CASSAGQRYNYGYTF	TGTGCCAGCAGCGCGGGACAGCGATACAACTATGGCTACACCTTC
many	TRBV5-1	.	TRBJ1-1	CASSPAGTLNTEAFF	TGCGCCAGCAGCCCGGCCGGGACATTGAACACTGAAGCTTTCTTT
once	TRBV13	TRBD1	TRBJ1-2	CASSRTGNYGYTF	TGTGCCAGCAGTCGGACAGGAAACTATGGCTACACCTTC
.	TRBV19	.	TRBJ2-7	CASSMIGNSYEQYF	TGTGCCAGTAGTATGATAGGGAACTCCTACGAGCAGTACTTC
.	TRBV5-1	.	TRBJ2-7	CASSLGQGWYEQYF	TGCGCCAGCAGCTTGGGGCAGGGCTGGTACGAGCAGTACTTC
.	TRBV28	.	TRBJ1-3	CASSRDRQYFGNTIYF	.
.	TRBV11-2	TRBD1	TRBJ2-7	CASSLGQGITYEQYF	TGTGCCAGCAGCTTAGGACAGGGGATAACCTACGAGCAGTACTTC
once	TRBV11-3	.	TRBJ2-3	CASSLAGHLDTQYF	TGTGCCAGCAGCTTAGCAGGGCACCTAGATACGCAGTATTTT
.	TRBV27	.	TRBJ2-7	CASMGQGGYEQYF	TGTGCCAGCATGGGGCAGGGGGGGTACGAGCAGTACTTC
.	TRBV4-2	TRBD1	TRBJ1-1	CASSQRQGPTEAFF	TGTGCCAGCAGCCAACGACAGGGTCCCACTGAAGCTTTCTTT
.	TRBV5-1	.	TRBJ1-5	CASSWGEPGNQPQHF	TGCGCCAGCAGCTGGGGTGAGCCAGGGAATCAGCCCCAGCATTTT
.	TRBV19	.	TRBJ1-4	CASTGGNEKLFF	TGTGCCAGTACCGGGGGTAATGAAAAACTGTTTTTT
.	TRBV7-2	.	TRBJ2-7	CASSGAYEQYF	TGTGCCAGCAGCGGAGCCTACGAGCAGTACTTC
.	TRBV7-9	.	TRBJ2-2	CASRHPGRLTGELFF	TGTGCCAGCAGACATCCGGGACGGCTCACCGGGGAGCTGTTTTTT